These T cell receptor beta chains were read from a single sample in a study of blood T cell repertoires in COVID-19. The table came from immunoSEQ multiplex PCR; TCRdb's copy has only in-frame clones and leaves some out. This sample has about 120,000 clones, with around 87% found just once. Material: peripheral blood. All receptors derive from a man between 65 and 80 years old with active or convalescent COVID-19. The CDR3 runs from the conserved cysteine through the conserved F or W. Each record gives: V gene, J gene, clone size, D gene, CDR3 protein, CDR3 DNA. D genes are given only for firm matches. The listing skips clone size in some rows; elsewhere it reads once, few, many or a size class.

>TRBV19|TRBJ1-2|-|TRBD1
CASSIQGADYGYTF
TGTGCCAGTAGTATACAGGGGGCGGACTATGGCTACACCTTC
>TRBV29-1|TRBJ1-5|-|TRBD1
CSVEVTGERNQPQHF
TGCAGCGTTGAAGTTACAGGGGAACGCAATCAGCCCCAGCATTTT
>TRBV7-9|TRBJ2-7|few|TRBD2
CASSPGTSEHDEQYF
TGTGCCAGCAGCCCTGGGACTAGCGAGCATGACGAGCAGTACTTC
>TRBV10-2|TRBJ1-5|-|TRBD1
CASSSDRVQPQHF
TGCGCCAGCAGTTCGGACAGGGTTCAGCCCCAGCATTTT
>TRBV2|TRBJ2-3|once|-
CASSRTRGGGNTDTQYF
TGTGCCAGCAGCCGGACCCGGGGTGGGGGGAACACAGATACGCAGTATTTT
>TRBV11-2|TRBJ2-1|-|-
CASSSSSYNEQFF
TGTGCCAGCAGCTCTAGCAGTTACAATGAGCAGTTCTTC
>TRBV7-6|TRBJ2-7|-|TRBD1
CASSSHLGQALYEQYF
TGTGCCAGCAGCTCCCATCTGGGACAGGCCCTCTACGAGCAGTACTTC
>TRBV2|TRBJ2-1|-|-
CASSQDSSSYNEQFF
TGTGCCAGCAGTCAGGACAGTAGCTCCTACAATGAGCAGTTCTTC
>TRBV5-1|TRBJ2-5|-|-
CASSVGNIQETQYF
TGCGCCAGCAGCGTCGGGAACATCCAAGAGACCCAGTACTTC
>TRBV28|TRBJ1-2|-|TRBD1
CASVGQSNYGYTF
TGTGCCAGCGTGGGACAGTCTAACTATGGCTACACCTTC
>TRBV7-9|TRBJ2-7|-|-
CASSLGTRGGEQYF
TGTGCCAGCAGCTTAGGTACCCGAGGAGGCGAGCAGTACTTC
>TRBV7-3|TRBJ2-3|few|-
CASSSSRETQYF
TGTGCCAGCAGCTCGTCCAGGGAAACGCAGTATTTT
>TRBV19|TRBJ1-3|-|TRBD1
CASSMTGGSGNTIYF
TGTGCCAGTAGTATGACAGGGGGCTCTGGAAACACCATATATTTT
>TRBV6-6|TRBJ2-7|-|TRBD1
CASSSWTGKYDEQYF
TGTGCCAGCAGTTCTTGGACAGGGAAGTATGACGAGCAGTACTTC
>TRBV18|TRBJ2-3|-|-
CASSPRPGNTDTQYF
TGTGCCAGCTCACCACGTCCAGGGAACACAGATACGCAGTATTTT
>TRBV27|TRBJ2-3|-|TRBD1
CASSFPGTVNTQYF
TGTGCCAGCAGTTTCCCCGGGACAGTTAATACGCAGTATTTT
>TRBV2|TRBJ1-5|-|-
CASSPGGPGGGNQPQHF
TGTGCCAGCAGTCCTGGGGGACCCGGGGGGGGCAATCAGCCCCAGCATTTT
>TRBV4-1|TRBJ1-2|-|TRBD1
CASSLEVGGDYTF
TGCGCCAGCAGCCTAGAAGTAGGGGGCGACTACACCTTC
>TRBV11-2|TRBJ1-6|-|TRBD1
CASSLDLTGGGLLHF
TGTGCCAGCAGCTTAGATTTGACAGGGGGCGGACTTCTCCACTTT
>TRBV11-2|TRBJ2-5|-|-
CASSPGTQETQYF
TGTGCCAGCAGCCCGGGGACTCAAGAGACCCAGTACTTC
>TRBV29-1|TRBJ1-1|-|-
CSVESGWNTEAFF
TGCAGCGTTGAAAGCGGCTGGAACACTGAAGCTTTCTTT
>TRBV7-2|TRBJ1-1|-|-
CASNLQGNTEAFF
TGTGCCAGCAATCTACAGGGGAACACTGAAGCTTTCTTT
>TRBV7-4|TRBJ2-7|-|-
CASSPLGTGILWYEQYF
TGTGCCAGCAGCCCCCTGGGAACAGGAATCCTATGGTACGAGCAGTACTTC
>TRBV6-5|TRBJ1-1|-|TRBD1
CASSKQGDTEAFF
TGTGCCAGCAGTAAACAGGGGGACACTGAAGCTTTCTTT
>TRBV11-2|TRBJ2-1|-|TRBD2
CASSLLAGATQAYNEQFF
TGTGCCAGCAGCTTATTAGCGGGAGCTACCCAGGCCTACAATGAGCAGTTCTTC
>TRBV19|TRBJ1-5|-|-
CASSIGLWTYGNQPQHF
TGTGCCAGTAGTATTGGTCTTTGGACTTATGGCAATCAGCCCCAGCATTTT
>TRBV19|TRBJ1-1|-|TRBD1
CASSVPGTGGTEAFF
TGTGCCAGTAGTGTCCCCGGGACAGGGGGCACTGAAGCTTTCTTT
>TRBV29-1|TRBJ2-2|-|TRBD2
CSGSLAGAVTTGELFF
TGCAGCGGCAGCTTAGCGGGAGCGGTTACGACCGGGGAGCTGTTTTTT
>TRBV15|TRBJ1-5|-|TRBD1
CATSRDSTGEGNNQPQHF
TGTGCCACCAGCAGAGATTCGACAGGGGAGGGGAACAATCAGCCCCAGCATTTT
>TRBV30|TRBJ2-1|-|TRBD1
CAWSVGQGYNEQFF
TGTGCCTGGAGTGTAGGACAGGGATACAATGAGCAGTTCTTC
>TRBV27|TRBJ2-1|-|TRBD1
CASGPRDRYNEQFF
TGTGCCAGCGGTCCCCGGGACAGATACAATGAGCAGTTCTTC
>TRBV28|TRBJ1-1|once|-
CASSPPTSSTEAFF
TGTGCCAGCAGCCCCCCGACTTCTAGCACTGAAGCTTTCTTT
>TRBV10-1|TRBJ1-5|-|TRBD1
CARDRGSNQPQHF
TGCGCCAGGGACAGGGGAAGCAATCAGCCCCAGCATTTT
>TRBV20-1|TRBJ2-7|-|-
CSAKGSYEQYF
TGCAGTGCTAAGGGGTCCTACGAGCAGTACTTC